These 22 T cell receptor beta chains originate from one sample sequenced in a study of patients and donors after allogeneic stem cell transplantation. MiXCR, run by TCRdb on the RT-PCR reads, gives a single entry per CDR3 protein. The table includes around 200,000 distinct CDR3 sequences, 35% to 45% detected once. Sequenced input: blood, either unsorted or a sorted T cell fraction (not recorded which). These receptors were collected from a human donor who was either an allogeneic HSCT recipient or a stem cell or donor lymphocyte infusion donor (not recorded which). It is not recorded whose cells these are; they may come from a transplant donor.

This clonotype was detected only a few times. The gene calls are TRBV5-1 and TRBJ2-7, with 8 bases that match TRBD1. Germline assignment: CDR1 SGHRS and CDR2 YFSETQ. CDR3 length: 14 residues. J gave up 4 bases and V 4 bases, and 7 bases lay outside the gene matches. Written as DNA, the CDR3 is TGCGCCAGCAGCCCCGGGACAGGATCGTACGAGCAGTACTTC. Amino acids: CASSPGTGSYEQYF.

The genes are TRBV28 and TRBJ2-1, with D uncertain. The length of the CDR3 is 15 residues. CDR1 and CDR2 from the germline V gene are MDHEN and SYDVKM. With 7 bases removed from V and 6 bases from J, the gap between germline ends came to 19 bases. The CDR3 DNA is TGTGCCAGCACCCCCCATGCCACGGAACCCAATGAGCAGTTCTTC. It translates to CASTPHATEPNEQFF.

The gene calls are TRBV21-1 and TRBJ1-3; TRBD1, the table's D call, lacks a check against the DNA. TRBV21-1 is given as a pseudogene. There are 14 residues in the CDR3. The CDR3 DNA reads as TGTGCCAGAGGACAGGAATGGACTGGAAACACCATATATTTT. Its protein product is CARGQEWTGNTIYF.

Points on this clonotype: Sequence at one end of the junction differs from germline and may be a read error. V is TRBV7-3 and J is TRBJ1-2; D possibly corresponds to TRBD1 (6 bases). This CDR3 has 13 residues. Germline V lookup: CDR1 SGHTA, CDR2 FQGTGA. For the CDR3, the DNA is TGTGCCAGCAGCCTGGACAGAGGTTATGGCTGCACCTTC. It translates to CASSLDRGYGCTF.

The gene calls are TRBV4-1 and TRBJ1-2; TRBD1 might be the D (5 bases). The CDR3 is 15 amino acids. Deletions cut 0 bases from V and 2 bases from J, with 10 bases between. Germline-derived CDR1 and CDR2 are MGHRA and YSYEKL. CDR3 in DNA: TGCGCCAGCAGCCAAGATGGGGCAGTAAACTATGGCTACACCTTC. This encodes CASSQDGAVNYGYTF.

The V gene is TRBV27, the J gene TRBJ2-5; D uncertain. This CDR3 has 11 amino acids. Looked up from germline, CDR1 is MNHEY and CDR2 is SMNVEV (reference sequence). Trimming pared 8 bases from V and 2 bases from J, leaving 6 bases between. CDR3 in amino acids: CASRIQETQYF. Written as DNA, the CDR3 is TGTGCCAGCCGCATTCAAGAGACCCAGTACTTC.

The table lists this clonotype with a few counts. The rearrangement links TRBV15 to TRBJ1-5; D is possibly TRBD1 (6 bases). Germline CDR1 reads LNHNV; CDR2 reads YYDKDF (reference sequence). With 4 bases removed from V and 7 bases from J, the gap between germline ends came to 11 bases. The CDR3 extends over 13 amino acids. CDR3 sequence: CATSIQGAQPQHF. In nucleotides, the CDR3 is TGTGCCACCAGCATACAGGGAGCGCAGCCCCAGCATTTT.

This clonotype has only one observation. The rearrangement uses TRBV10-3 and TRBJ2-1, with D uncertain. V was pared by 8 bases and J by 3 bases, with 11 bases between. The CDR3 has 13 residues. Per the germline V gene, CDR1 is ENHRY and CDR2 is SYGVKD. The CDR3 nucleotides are TGTGCCATCCTCGGCAGTAGCTACAATGAGCAGTTCTTC. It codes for CAILGSSYNEQFF.

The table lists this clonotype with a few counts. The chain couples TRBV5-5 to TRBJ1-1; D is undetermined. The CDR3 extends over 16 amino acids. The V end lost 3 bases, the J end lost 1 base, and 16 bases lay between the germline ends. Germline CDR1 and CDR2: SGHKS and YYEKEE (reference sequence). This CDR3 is CASSSELGRRNTEAFF. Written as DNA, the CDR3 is TGTGCCAGCAGCTCGGAGCTGGGAAGGCGGAACACTGAAGCTTTCTTT.

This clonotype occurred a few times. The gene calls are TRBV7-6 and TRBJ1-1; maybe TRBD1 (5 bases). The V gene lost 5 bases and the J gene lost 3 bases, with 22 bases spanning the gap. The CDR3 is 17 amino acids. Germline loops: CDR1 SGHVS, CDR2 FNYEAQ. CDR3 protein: CASSPIGGGMGHTEAFF. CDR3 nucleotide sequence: TGTGCCAGCAGCCCCATTGGGGGGGGTATGGGGCACACTGAAGCTTTCTTT.

The CDR3 DNA is TGCAGCGCCCGAAGGGGAAACTCTGGAAACACCATATATTTT. It encodes CSARRGNSGNTIYF. The chain is built from TRBV29-1 and TRBJ1-3, with D possibly TRBD1 on 5 matching bases. This CDR3 has 14 amino acids. Trimming removed 7 bases at V and 0 bases at J, with 13 bases between. The germline V gene encodes CDR1 SQVTM and CDR2 ANQGSEA.

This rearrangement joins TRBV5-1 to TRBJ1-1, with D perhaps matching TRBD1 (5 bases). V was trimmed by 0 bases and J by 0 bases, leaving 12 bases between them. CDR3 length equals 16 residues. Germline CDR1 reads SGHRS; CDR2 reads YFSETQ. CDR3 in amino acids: CASSLAIVTVNTEAFF. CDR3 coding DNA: TGCGCCAGCAGCTTGGCTATCGTGACAGTGAACACTGAAGCTTTCTTT.

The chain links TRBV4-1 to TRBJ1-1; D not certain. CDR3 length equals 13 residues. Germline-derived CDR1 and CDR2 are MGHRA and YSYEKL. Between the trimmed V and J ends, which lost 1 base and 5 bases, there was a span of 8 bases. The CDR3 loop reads CASSQATKTEAFF. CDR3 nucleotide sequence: TGCGCCAGCAGCCAAGCCACTAAGACTGAAGCTTTCTTT.

The CDR3 protein is CASSPVDRGNSPLHF. The CDR3 region has the DNA TGTGCCAGCAGCCCCGTGGACAGGGGTAATTCACCCCTCCACTTT. This chain links TRBV5-8 with TRBJ1-6; 9 nucleotides match TRBD1. The CDR3 is made up of 15 amino acids. Germline loops: CDR1 SGHTS, CDR2 YDEGEE. The junction had 5 bases not matched to a gene; V was cut back by 4 bases and J by 6 bases.

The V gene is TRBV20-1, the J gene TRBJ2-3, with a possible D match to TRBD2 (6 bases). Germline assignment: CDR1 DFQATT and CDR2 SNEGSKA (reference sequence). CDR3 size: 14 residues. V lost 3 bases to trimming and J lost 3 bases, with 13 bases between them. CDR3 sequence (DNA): TGCAGTGCTAGCCCGGGACTCCGTACAGATACGCAGTATTTT. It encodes CSASPGLRTDTQYF.

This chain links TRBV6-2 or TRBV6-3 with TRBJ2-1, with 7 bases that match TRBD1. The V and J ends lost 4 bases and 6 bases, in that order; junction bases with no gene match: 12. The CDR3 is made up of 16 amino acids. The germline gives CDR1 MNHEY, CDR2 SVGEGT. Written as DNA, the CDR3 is TGTGCCAGCAGTTCTCACGACAGGGTTGGAGGCAATGAGCAGTTCTTC. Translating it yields CASSSHDRVGGNEQFF.

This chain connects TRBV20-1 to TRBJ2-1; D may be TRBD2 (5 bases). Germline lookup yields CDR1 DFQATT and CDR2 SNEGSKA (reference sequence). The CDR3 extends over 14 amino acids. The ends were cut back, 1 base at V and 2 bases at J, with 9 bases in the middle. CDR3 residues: CSARVATPYNEQFF. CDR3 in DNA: TGCAGTGCTAGAGTAGCGACCCCCTACAATGAGCAGTTCTTC.

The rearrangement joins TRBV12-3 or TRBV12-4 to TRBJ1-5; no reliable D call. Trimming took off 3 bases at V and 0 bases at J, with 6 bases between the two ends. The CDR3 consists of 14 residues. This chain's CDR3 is CASSLYISNQPQHF. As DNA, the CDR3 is TGTGCCAGCAGTTTGTACATTAGCAATCAGCCCCAGCATTTT.

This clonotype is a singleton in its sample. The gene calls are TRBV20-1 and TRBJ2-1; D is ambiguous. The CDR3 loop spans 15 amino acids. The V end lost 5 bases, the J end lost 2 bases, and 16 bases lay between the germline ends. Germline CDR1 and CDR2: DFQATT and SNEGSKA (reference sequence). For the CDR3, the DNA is TGCAGTGCTGGACCCCCGGAGCGACCCTACAATGAGCAGTTCTTC. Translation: CSAGPPERPYNEQFF.

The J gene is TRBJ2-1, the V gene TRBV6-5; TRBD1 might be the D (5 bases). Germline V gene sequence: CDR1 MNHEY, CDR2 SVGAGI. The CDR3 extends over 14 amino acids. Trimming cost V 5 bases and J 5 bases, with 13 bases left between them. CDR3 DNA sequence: TGTGCCAGCAGTGGGGCCACCTTACACAATGAGCAGTTCTTC. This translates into CASSGATLHNEQFF.

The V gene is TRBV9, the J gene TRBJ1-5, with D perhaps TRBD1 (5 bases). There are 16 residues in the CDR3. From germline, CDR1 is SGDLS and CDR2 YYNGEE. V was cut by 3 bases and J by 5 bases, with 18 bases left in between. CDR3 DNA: TGTGCCAGCAGCGCCGGGACTTATTTCGGAGATCAGCCCCAGCATTTT. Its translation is CASSAGTYFGDQPQHF.

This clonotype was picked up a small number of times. In DNA form, the CDR3 reads TGTGCCTGGAGTCTGCCCGCCGGTGCCACTGAAGCTTTCTTT. Amino acids: CAWSLPAGATEAFF. This chain links TRBV30 with TRBJ1-1; unclear D gene. The CDR3 contains 14 residues. Between the trimmed V and J ends, which lost 2 bases and 4 bases, there was a span of 14 bases. CDR1 and CDR2 (germline): GTSNPN, SVGIG (reference sequence).